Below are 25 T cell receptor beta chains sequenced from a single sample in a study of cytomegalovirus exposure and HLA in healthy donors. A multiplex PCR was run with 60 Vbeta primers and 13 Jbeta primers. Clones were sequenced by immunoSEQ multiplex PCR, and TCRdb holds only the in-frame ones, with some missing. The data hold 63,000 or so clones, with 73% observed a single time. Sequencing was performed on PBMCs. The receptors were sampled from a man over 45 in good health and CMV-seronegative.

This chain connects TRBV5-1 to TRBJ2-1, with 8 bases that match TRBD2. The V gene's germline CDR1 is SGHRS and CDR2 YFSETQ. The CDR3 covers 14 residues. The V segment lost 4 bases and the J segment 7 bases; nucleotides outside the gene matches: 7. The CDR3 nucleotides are TGCGCCAGCAGCATCCGGGGGGGCCGAAATGAGCAGTTCTTC. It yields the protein CASSIRGGRNEQFF.

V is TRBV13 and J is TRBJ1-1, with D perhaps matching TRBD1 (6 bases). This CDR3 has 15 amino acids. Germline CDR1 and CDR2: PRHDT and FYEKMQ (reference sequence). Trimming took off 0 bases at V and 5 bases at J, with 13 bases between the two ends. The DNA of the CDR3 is TGTGCCAGCAGCTTAGGAAATCCAGGGGTTACTGAAGCTTTCTTT. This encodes CASSLGNPGVTEAFF.

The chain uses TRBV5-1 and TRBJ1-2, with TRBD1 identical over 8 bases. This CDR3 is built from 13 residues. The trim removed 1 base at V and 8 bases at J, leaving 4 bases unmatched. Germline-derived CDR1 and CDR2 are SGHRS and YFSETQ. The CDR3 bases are TGCGCCAGCAGCTTGCAGGGGGCGGACGGCTACACCTTC. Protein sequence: CASSLQGADGYTF. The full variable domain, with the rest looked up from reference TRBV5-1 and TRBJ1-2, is KAGVTQTPRYLIKTRGQQVTLSCSPISGHRSVSWYQQTPGQGLQFLFEYFSETQRNKGNFPGRFSGRQFSNSRSEMNVSTLELGDSALYLCASSLQGADGYTFGSGTRLTVV.

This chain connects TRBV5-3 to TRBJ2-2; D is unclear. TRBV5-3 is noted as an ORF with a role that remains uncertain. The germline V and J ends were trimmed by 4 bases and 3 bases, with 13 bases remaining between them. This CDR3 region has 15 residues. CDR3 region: CARSPRFPYTGELFF. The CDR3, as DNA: TGTGCCAGAAGCCCCCGGTTTCCCTACACCGGGGAGCTGTTTTTT.

CDR3 protein: CATRGGANYGYTF. CDR3 coding DNA: TGTGCCACCCGAGGGGGAGCTAACTATGGCTACACCTTC. This rearrangement joins TRBV15 to TRBJ1-2, with D possibly matching TRBD1 (6 bases). CDR3 size: 13 residues. Germline lookup yields CDR1 LNHNV and CDR2 YYDKDF (reference sequence). V was pared by 8 bases and J by 0 bases, with 10 bases between.

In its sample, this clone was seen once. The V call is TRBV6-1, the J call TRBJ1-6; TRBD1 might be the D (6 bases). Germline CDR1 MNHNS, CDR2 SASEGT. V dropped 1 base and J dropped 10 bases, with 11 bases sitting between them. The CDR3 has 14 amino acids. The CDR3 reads CASSEVNRDSPLHF. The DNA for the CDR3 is TGTGCCAGCAGTGAAGTAAACAGGGACTCACCCCTCCACTTT.

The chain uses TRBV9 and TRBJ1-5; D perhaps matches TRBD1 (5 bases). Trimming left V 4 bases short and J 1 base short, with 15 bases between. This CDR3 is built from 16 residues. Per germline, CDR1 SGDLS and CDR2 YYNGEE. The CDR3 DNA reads TGTGCCAGCAGCTCCTACGGGGGGAGAAGCAATCAGCCCCAGCATTTT. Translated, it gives CASSSYGGRSNQPQHF. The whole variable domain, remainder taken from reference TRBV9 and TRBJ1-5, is DSGVTQTPKHLITATGQRVTLRCSPRSGDLSVYWYQQSLDQGLQFLIQYYNGEERAKGNILERFSAQQFPDLHSELNLSSLELGDSALYFCASSSYGGRSNQPQHFGDGTRLSIL.

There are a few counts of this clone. CDR3 amino acids: CASSVSSGERETQYF. The DNA of the CDR3 is TGTGCCAGCAGCGTAAGTAGCGGGGAGAGGGAGACCCAGTACTTC. The rearrangement uses TRBV9 and TRBJ2-5, with 8 bases lining up with TRBD2. The CDR3 consists of 15 residues. The J segment lost 5 bases and the V segment lost 1 base, leaving 7 bases of the junction unmatched. In germline, CDR1 is SGDLS, CDR2 YYNGEE. Based on the CDR3 plus reference TRBV9 and TRBJ2-5, the full variable domain is DSGVTQTPKHLITATGQRVTLRCSPRSGDLSVYWYQQSLDQGLQFLIQYYNGEERAKGNILERFSAQQFPDLHSELNLSSLELGDSALYFCASSVSSGERETQYFGPGTRLLVL.

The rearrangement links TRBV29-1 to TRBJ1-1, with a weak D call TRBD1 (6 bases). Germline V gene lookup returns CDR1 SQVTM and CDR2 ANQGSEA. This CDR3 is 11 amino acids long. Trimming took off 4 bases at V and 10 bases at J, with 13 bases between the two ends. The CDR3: CSVVGGRGAFF. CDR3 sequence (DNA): TGCAGCGTTGTAGGTGGCAGGGGAGCTTTCTTT.

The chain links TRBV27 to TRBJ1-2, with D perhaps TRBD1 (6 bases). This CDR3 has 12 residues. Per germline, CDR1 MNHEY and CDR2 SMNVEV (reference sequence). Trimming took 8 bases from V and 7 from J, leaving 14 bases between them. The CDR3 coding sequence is TGTGCCAGCTCGGACAGTGTTGGTGGCTACACCTTC. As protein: CASSDSVGGYTF.

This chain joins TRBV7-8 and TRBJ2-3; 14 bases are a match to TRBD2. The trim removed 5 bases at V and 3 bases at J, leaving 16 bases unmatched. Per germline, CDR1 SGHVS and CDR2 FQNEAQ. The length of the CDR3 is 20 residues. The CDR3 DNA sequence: TGTGCCAGCAGCCACGAACTGACTAGCGGGGGGGCCATCGGGACAGATACGCAGTATTTT. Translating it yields CASSHELTSGGAIGTDTQYF.

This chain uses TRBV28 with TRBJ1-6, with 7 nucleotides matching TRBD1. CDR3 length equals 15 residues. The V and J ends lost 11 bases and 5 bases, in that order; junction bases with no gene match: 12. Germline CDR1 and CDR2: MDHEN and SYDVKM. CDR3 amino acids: CAVRFAGTDNSPLHF. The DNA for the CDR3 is TGTGCCGTGAGATTCGCCGGGACAGATAATTCACCCCTCCACTTT.

The CDR3 nucleotides read TGTGCCTGGAGTGTCCGGGGTGGCGGGGGGGCAGAGACCCAGTACTTC. Amino acid sequence: CAWSVRGGGGAETQYF. The V and J genes are TRBV30 and TRBJ2-5; 9 bases line up with TRBD2. Looked up from germline, CDR1 is GTSNPN and CDR2 is SVGIG (reference sequence). The V and J ends lost 0 bases and 4 bases, in that order; junction bases with no gene match: 9. The CDR3 consists of 16 residues.

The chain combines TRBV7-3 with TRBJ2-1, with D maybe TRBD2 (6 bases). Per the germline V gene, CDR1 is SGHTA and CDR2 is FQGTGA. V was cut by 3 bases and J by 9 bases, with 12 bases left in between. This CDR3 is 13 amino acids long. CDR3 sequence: CASSLRPGGEQFF. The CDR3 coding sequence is TGTGCCAGCAGCTTGCGCCCCGGGGGTGAGCAGTTCTTC.

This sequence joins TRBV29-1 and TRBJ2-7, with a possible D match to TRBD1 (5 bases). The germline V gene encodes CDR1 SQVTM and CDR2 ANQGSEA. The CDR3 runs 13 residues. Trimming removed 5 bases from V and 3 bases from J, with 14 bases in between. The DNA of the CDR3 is TGCAGCGTTCGATCACAGGCCATCTACGAGCAGTACTTC. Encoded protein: CSVRSQAIYEQYF.

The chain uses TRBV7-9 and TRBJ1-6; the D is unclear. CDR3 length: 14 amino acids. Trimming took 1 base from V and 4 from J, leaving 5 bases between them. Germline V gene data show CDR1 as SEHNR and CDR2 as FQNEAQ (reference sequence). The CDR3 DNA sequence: TGTGCCAGCAGCTTAGAACAATATAATTCACCCCTCCACTTT. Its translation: CASSLEQYNSPLHF.

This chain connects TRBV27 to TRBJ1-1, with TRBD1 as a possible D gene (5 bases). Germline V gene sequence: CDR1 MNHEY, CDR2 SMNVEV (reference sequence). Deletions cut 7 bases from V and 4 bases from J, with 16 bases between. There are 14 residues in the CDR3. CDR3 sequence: CASTQNWGGTEAFF. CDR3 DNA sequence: TGTGCCAGCACCCAGAACTGGGGGGGCACTGAAGCTTTCTTT.

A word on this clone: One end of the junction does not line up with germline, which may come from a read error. The CDR3: CASSRRPGLAGNFEQFF. The CDR3 DNA reads as TGTGCTAGCAGCCGTCGGCCCGGACTAGCGGGGAATTTTGAGCAGTTCTTC. This chain joins TRBV7-7 and TRBJ2-1, with TRBD2 matching 12 bases. Germline CDR1 and CDR2: SSHAT and FNYEAQ (reference sequence). CDR3 length: 17 amino acids. The full variable domain, completed using reference TRBV7-7 and TRBJ2-1, is GAGVSQSPRYKVTKRGQDVTLRCDPISSHATLYWYQQALGQGPEFLTYFNYEAQPDKSGLPSDRFSAERPEGSISTLTIQRTEQRDSAMYRCASSRRPGLAGNFEQFFGPGTRLTVL.

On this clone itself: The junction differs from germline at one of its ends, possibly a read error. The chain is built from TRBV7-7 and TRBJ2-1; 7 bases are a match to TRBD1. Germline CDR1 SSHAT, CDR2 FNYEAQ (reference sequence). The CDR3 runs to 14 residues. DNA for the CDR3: TGTGCTAGCAGCCAAAAACCAGAACAGGGGAGGCAGTTCTTC. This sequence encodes CASSQKPEQGRQFF.

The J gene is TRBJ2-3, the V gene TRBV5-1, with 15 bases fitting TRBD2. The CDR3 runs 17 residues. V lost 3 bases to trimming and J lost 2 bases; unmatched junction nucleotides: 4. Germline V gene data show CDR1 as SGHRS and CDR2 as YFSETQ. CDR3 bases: TGCGCCAGCAGCTGGACTAGCGGGGGGGGTATCACAGATACGCAGTATTTT. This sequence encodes CASSWTSGGGITDTQYF.

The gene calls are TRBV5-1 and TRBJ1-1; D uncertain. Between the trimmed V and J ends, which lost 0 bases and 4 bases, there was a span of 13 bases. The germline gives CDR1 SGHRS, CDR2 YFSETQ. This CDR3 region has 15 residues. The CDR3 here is CASSLDGGPITEAFF. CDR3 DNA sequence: TGCGCCAGCAGCTTGGACGGAGGGCCGATCACTGAAGCTTTCTTT. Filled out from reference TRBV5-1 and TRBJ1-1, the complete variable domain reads KAGVTQTPRYLIKTRGQQVTLSCSPISGHRSVSWYQQTPGQGLQFLFEYFSETQRNKGNFPGRFSGRQFSNSRSEMNVSTLELGDSALYLCASSLDGGPITEAFFGQGTRLTVV.

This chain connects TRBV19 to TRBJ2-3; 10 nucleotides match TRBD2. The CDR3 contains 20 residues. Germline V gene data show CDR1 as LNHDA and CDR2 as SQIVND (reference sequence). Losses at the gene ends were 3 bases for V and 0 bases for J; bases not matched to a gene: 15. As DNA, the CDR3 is TGTGCCAGTAGTATGGATTTCGCGGTAGCGGGGGGACCTAGCACAGATACGCAGTATTTT. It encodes CASSMDFAVAGGPSTDTQYF.

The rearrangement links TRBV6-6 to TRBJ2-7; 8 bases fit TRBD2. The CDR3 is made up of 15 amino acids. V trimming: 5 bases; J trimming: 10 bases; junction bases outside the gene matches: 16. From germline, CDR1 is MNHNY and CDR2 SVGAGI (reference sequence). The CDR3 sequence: CASSLAPGGNTNQYF. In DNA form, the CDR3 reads TGTGCCAGCAGTCTCGCTCCGGGGGGGAATACGAATCAGTACTTC.

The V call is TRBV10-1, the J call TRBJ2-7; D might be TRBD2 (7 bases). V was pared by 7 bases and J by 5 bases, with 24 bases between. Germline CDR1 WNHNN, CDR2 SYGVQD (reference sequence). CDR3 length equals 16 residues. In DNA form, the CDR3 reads TGCGCCAGCAAAGGGCGAACCGGGGGGCAAGGAAACGAGCAGTACTTC. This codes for CASKGRTGGQGNEQYF.

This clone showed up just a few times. The CDR3 loop reads CASSQKDARTGLNTEAFF. DNA of the CDR3: TGTGCCAGCAGCCAAAAAGATGCGAGGACAGGGTTGAACACTGAAGCTTTCTTT. The rearrangement uses TRBV4-2 and TRBJ1-1; TRBD1 matches at 8 bases. Unmatched junction bases numbered 11, after V lost 2 bases and J lost 0 bases. Germline V gene sequence: CDR1 LGHNA, CDR2 YNFKEQ. CDR3 length: 18 residues.